These 27 T cell receptor beta chains originate from one sample sequenced in a study of response to subunit inactivated influenza vaccine. A single record per CDR3 protein comes from TCRdb applying MiXCR to the RT-PCR reads. This sample has some 520,000 distinct CDR3 sequences, with approximately 15% found just once. The specimen was CD4+ T cells sorted from PBMCs, collected 23 months after vaccination. All receptors derive from a man in his fifties or sixties who received an inactivated influenza vaccine.

The rearrangement joins TRBV10-3 to TRBJ2-2; 7 bases agree with TRBD2. The CDR3 runs to 14 residues. V shed 7 bases and J 5 bases; nucleotides not matched to a gene: 7. Germline loops: CDR1 ENHRY, CDR2 SYGVKD. As DNA, the CDR3 is TGTGCCATCATCTCGGGACTACAAACCGGGGAGCTGTTTTTT. This codes for CAIISGLQTGELFF.

This clonotype came up many times. The chain couples TRBV5-5 to TRBJ2-1; no clear D. V lost 4 bases and J 0 bases, leaving 11 bases between the germline ends. CDR3 length equals 15 residues. Germline V CDR1 and CDR2: SGHKS, YYEKEE (reference sequence). As DNA, the CDR3 is TGTGCCAGCAGCCTGGACCCGAGCTCCTACAATGAGCAGTTCTTC. It specifies CASSLDPSSYNEQFF. The entire variable domain, with the rest obtained from reference TRBV5-5 and TRBJ2-1, is as follows: DAGVTQSPTHLIKTRGQQVTLRCSPISGHKSVSWYQQVLGQGPQFIFQYYEKEERGRGNFPDRFSARQFPNYSSELNVNALLLGDSALYLCASSLDPSSYNEQFFGPGTRLTVL.

This clonotype has at least ten counts. CDR3 bases: TGTGCCAGCAGCCCACTAGCGGGCACCGGGGAGCTGTTTTTT. It specifies CASSPLAGTGELFF. This sequence joins TRBV12-3 or TRBV12-4 and TRBJ2-2, with 9 bases matching TRBD2. This CDR3 is built from 14 residues. After removal of 6 bases from V and 4 bases from J, the junction contained 3 bases not matched to a gene.

The genes are TRBV20-1 and TRBJ1-2; 8 bases agree with TRBD1. Germline CDR1 and CDR2: DFQATT and SNEGSKA (reference sequence). The trim removed 7 bases at V and 2 bases at J, leaving 9 bases unmatched. The length of the CDR3 is 14 residues. The CDR3 DNA follows: TGCAGTGTTAACCAGGGGGCGTTGAACTATGGCTACACCTTC. Protein product: CSVNQGALNYGYTF.

This clonotype occurred a few times. The rearrangement joins TRBV6-1 to TRBJ2-2; 8 nucleotides match TRBD1. The V and J ends lost 6 bases and 4 bases, in that order; junction bases with no gene match: 4. CDR1 and CDR2 from the germline V gene are MNHNS and SASEGT. The CDR3 loop spans 14 amino acids. Written as DNA, the CDR3 is TGTGCCAGCAGACGACAGGGGCGCACCGGGGAGCTGTTTTTT. Amino acids: CASRRQGRTGELFF.

This clonotype turned up a few times. The chain recombines TRBV2 with TRBJ2-7; 7 bases are shared with TRBD2. The CDR3 runs 12 residues. V was clipped by 11 bases and J by 2 bases; unmatched bases: 6. Germline CDR1 reads SNHLY; CDR2 reads FYNNEI. The CDR3 coding sequence is TGTGCCGGCGGGACTAACGCCTACGAGCAGTACTTC. Amino acids: CAGGTNAYEQYF. Drawing the rest from reference TRBV2 and TRBJ2-7, the complete variable domain is EPEVTQTPSHQVTQMGQEVILRCVPISNHLYFYWYRQILGQKVEFLVSFYNNEISEKSEIFDDQFSVERPDGSNFTLKIRSTKLEDSAMYFCAGGTNAYEQYFGPGTRLTVT.

The chain combines TRBV11-1 with TRBJ1-2, with 10 bases lining up with TRBD1. Germline CDR1 is SGHAT and CDR2 is FQDESV (reference sequence). After removal of 3 bases from V and 0 bases from J, the junction contained 10 bases not matched to a gene. CDR3 size: 18 residues. This CDR3 is CASSLGQGTTLANYGYTF. CDR3 sequence (DNA): TGTGCCAGCAGCTTGGGACAGGGGACGACTCTAGCTAACTATGGCTACACCTTC.

The chain combines TRBV20-1 with TRBJ1-6; D not resolved. The CDR3 extends over 13 amino acids. V lost 3 bases, J lost 7 bases, and 10 bases lay in between. In germline, CDR1 is DFQATT, CDR2 SNEGSKA (reference sequence). The DNA for the CDR3 is TGCAGTGCTAGGTCGACGGAGAATTCACCCCTCCACTTT. It is translated as CSARSTENSPLHF.

This clonotype was seen a few times. The V gene is TRBV19, the J gene TRBJ2-2; D is possibly TRBD2 (6 bases). Germline values: CDR1 LNHDA, CDR2 SQIVND (reference sequence). This CDR3 comprises 11 residues. V lost 8 bases to trimming and J lost 5 bases, with 6 bases between them. The CDR3 reads CASAGTGELFF. In DNA form, the CDR3 reads TGTGCCAGTGCGGGGACCGGGGAGCTGTTTTTT.

About this clonotype: A much larger clone sits a single nucleotide away, making a read error possible. The chain carries TRBV6-6 and TRBJ2-1, with a weak D call TRBD1 (6 bases). This CDR3 contains 12 residues. The germline V gene has CDR1 MNHNY and CDR2 SVGAGI (reference sequence). V lost 5 bases and J lost 8, with 10 bases in between. This CDR3 is CASSKQGDEQFF. The CDR3 DNA is TGTGCCAGCAGTAAACAGGGCGATGAGCAGTTCTTC.

The sample holds a few counts of this clonotype. A much larger clone sits a single nucleotide away, making a read error possible. The J gene is TRBJ2-3, the V gene TRBV20-1, with 11 bases lining up with TRBD2. The CDR3 totals 16 residues. Germline V CDR1 and CDR2: DFQATT, SNEGSKA (reference sequence). V lost 2 bases and J lost 5; bases outside the gene matches: 9. This CDR3 is CSARPTSGGRGDTQYF. CDR3 nucleotides: TGCAGTGCTAGACCCACTAGCGGGGGAAGAGGAGATACGCAGTATTTT.

There are a few counts of this clonotype. The chain joins TRBV6-6 to TRBJ1-1; no definite D call. The germline V gene encodes CDR1 MNHNY and CDR2 SVGAGI (reference sequence). The CDR3 length is 12 residues. V dropped 3 bases and J dropped 7 bases, with 9 bases sitting between them. The CDR3 DNA sequence: TGTGCCAGCAGTTATAAGAGAGATGAAGCTTTCTTT. Amino acids: CASSYKRDEAFF.

The V call is TRBV20-1, the J call TRBJ1-5, with D tentatively TRBD1 (6 bases). V lost 5 bases and J 3 bases, leaving 17 bases between the germline ends. Germline V CDR1 and CDR2: DFQATT, SNEGSKA (reference sequence). This CDR3 contains 15 residues. CDR3 coding DNA: TGCAGTGCTTCTGAGGCCAGGGGTGCCAATCAGCCCCAGCATTTT. It yields the protein CSASEARGANQPQHF.

Of note for this clonotype: One junction end disagrees with the germline gene, perhaps due to a read error. The V gene is TRBV7-9, the J gene TRBJ2-1, with 12 bases matching TRBD2. Germline values: CDR1 SEHNR, CDR2 FQNEAQ (reference sequence). This CDR3 comprises 15 residues. CDR3 DNA: TGTGCCAGCAGCTCCCTAGCGGGAGGGCCAACGTGGTTGTCCTTC. Translating gives CASSSLAGGPTWLSF.

CDR3 loop: CASSQVYGFAGDNEQFF. The CDR3 DNA follows: TGTGCCAGCAGCCAAGTTTATGGGTTCGCCGGCGACAATGAGCAGTTCTTC. This chain connects TRBV3-1 to TRBJ2-1, with D unresolved. The CDR3 has 17 amino acids. V lost 1 base to trimming and J lost 5 bases, with 18 bases between them. Germline V gene lookup returns CDR1 LGHDT and CDR2 YNNKEL (reference sequence).

The chain joins TRBV2 to TRBJ2-7; 9 bases match TRBD1. Trimming at V came to 6 bases and at J to 5 bases, leaving 5 bases not matched to a gene. Germline V CDR1 and CDR2: SNHLY, FYNNEI. The CDR3 spans 13 residues. CDR3 nucleotides: TGTGCCAGCAGGGAACAGGGGGCCCACGAGCAGTACTTC. Translating it yields CASREQGAHEQYF.

This chain links TRBV14 with TRBJ2-7; D is possibly TRBD2 (6 bases). Trimming stripped 5 bases from V and 2 bases from J, with 13 bases between. The CDR3 runs to 14 residues. Germline lookup yields CDR1 SGHDN and CDR2 FVKESK. This CDR3 reads CASSKGLGAYEQYF. Written as DNA, the CDR3 is TGTGCCAGCAGCAAGGGACTGGGGGCCTACGAGCAGTACTTC.

This sequence joins TRBV2 and TRBJ2-3, with no clear D. Germline V gene lookup returns CDR1 SNHLY and CDR2 FYNNEI. This CDR3 has 14 amino acids. The germline V and J ends were trimmed by 0 bases and 5 bases, with 9 bases remaining between them. The CDR3 loop reads CASSEALLLDTQYF. As DNA, the CDR3 is TGTGCCAGCAGTGAAGCGCTTCTCCTAGATACGCAGTATTTT.

The gene calls are TRBV7-9 and TRBJ2-5, with TRBD2 identical over 12 bases. Germline V lookup: CDR1 SEHNR, CDR2 FQNEAQ (reference sequence). The CDR3 runs to 15 residues. V lost 7 bases and J lost 2; bases outside the gene matches: 5. CDR3 amino acids: CASTLAGGTQETQYF. The CDR3 DNA sequence: TGTGCCAGCACTCTAGCGGGGGGGACACAAGAGACCCAGTACTTC.

Many counts were recorded for this clonotype. This chain connects TRBV20-1 to TRBJ2-3, with TRBD2 as a possible D gene (5 bases). The CDR3 extends over 15 amino acids. The ends were cut back, 3 bases at V and 1 base at J, with 14 bases in the middle. The V gene's germline CDR1 is DFQATT and CDR2 SNEGSKA (reference sequence). The CDR3, as DNA: TGCAGTGCTAGTGGCGTCCGGGGTGGCACAGATACGCAGTATTTT. Translation gives CSASGVRGGTDTQYF.

This clonotype was found a few times. The chain has TRBV12-5 and TRBJ2-7, with D possibly matching TRBD2 (6 bases). From germline, CDR1 is LGHNT and CDR2 FRNRAP. The CDR3 is 12 amino acids. Trimming pared 7 bases from V and 6 bases from J, leaving 13 bases between. The CDR3 here is CASALTSTEQYF. The CDR3 DNA reads TGTGCTAGTGCCTTAACTAGCACCGAGCAGTACTTC.

The rearrangement uses TRBV5-1 and TRBJ2-3, with 10 bases that match TRBD2. The J segment lost 4 bases and the V segment lost 8 bases, leaving 7 bases of the junction unmatched. The germline gives CDR1 SGHRS, CDR2 YFSETQ. The CDR3 runs 14 residues. The CDR3 reads CASQREGRSDTQYF. The CDR3 DNA reads TGCGCCAGTCAGCGGGAGGGCCGCTCAGATACGCAGTATTTT.

This clonotype was found a few times. V usage is TRBV29-1 and J usage is TRBJ2-6, with no clear D. Trimming took 4 bases from V and 3 from J, leaving 7 bases between them. Germline CDR1 and CDR2: SQVTM and ANQGSEA. CDR3 length equals 13 residues. This chain's CDR3 is CSVAGSGANVLTF. The CDR3 DNA follows: TGCAGCGTTGCCGGCAGTGGGGCCAACGTCCTGACTTTC.

The chain uses TRBV15 and TRBJ2-5, with a possible D match to TRBD2 (6 bases). This CDR3 region has 14 residues. V was trimmed by 6 bases and J by 0 bases, leaving 11 bases between them. CDR1 and CDR2 from the germline V gene are LNHNV and YYDKDF (reference sequence). Here the CDR3 reads CATRNREYQETQYF. DNA for the CDR3: TGTGCCACCAGGAACCGGGAGTACCAAGAGACCCAGTACTTC. The complete variable domain, with remaining parts taken from reference TRBV15 and TRBJ2-5, reads DAMVIQNPRYQVTQFGKPVTLSCSQTLNHNVMYWYQQKSSQAPKLLFHYYDKDFNNEADTPDNFQSRRPNTSFCFLDIRSPGLGDTAMYLCATRNREYQETQYFGPGTRLLVL.

The chain combines TRBV18 with TRBJ1-1; D ambiguous. The V gene lost 3 bases and the J gene lost 6 bases, with 23 bases spanning the gap. Germline assignment: CDR1 KGHSH and CDR2 LQKENI. The CDR3 runs 17 residues. CDR3 sequence reads: CASSPNAKFGGGSEAFF. The CDR3 DNA is TGTGCCAGCTCACCGAACGCGAAGTTCGGCGGAGGATCTGAAGCTTTCTTT.

The sample holds a few counts of this clonotype. The chain is built from TRBV10-3 and TRBJ2-2; 8 bases agree with TRBD2. V was clipped by 6 bases and J by 7 bases; unmatched bases: 13. The CDR3 is 16 residues long. CDR1 and CDR2 (germline): ENHRY, SYGVKD. The CDR3 protein is CAIRGGAGVKDGELFF. The CDR3 DNA follows: TGTGCCATCAGGGGAGGAGCGGGAGTTAAGGACGGGGAGCTGTTTTTT.

This clonotype came up a few times. The chain uses TRBV12-3 or TRBV12-4 and TRBJ2-5; 9 bases are shared with TRBD1. The CDR3 extends over 14 amino acids. V trimming: 7 bases; J trimming: 5 bases; junction bases outside the gene matches: 8. The DNA for the CDR3 is TGTGCCAGCACCCTGACAGGGGGAAGGGAGACCCAGTACTTC. Translating it yields CASTLTGGRETQYF.